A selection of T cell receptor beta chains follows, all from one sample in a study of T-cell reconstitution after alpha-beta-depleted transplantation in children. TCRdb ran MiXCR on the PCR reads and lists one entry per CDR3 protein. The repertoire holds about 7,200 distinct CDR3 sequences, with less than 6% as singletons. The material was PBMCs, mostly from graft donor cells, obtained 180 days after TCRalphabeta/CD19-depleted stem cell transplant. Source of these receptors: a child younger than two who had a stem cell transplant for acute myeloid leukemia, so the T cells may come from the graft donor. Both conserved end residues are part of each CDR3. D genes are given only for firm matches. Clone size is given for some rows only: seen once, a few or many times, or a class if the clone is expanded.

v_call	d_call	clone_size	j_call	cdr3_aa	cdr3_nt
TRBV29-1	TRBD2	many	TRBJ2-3	CSVELAGGVADTQYF	TGCAGCGTTGAGCTAGCGGGAGGAGTTGCAGATACGCAGTATTTT
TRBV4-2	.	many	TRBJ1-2	CASSQDGRVQNYGYTF	TGTGCCAGCAGCCAAGACGGCAGGGTGCAGAACTATGGCTACACCTTC
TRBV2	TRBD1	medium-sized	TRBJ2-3	CASSSGRGLDTQYF	TGTGCCAGCAGTTCCGGCAGGGGGCTCGATACGCAGTATTTT
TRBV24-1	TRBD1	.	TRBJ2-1	CGASDPAAGKGGRGNEQFF	TGTGGGGCCAGTGACCCAGCCGCAGGGAAAGGGGGCAGGGGTAATGAGCAGTTCTTC
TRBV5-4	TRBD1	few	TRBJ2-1	CASSSGQGGGNEQFF	TGTGCCAGCAGCTCGGGACAGGGGGGAGGGAATGAGCAGTTCTTC
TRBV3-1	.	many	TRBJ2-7	CASSQSYEQYF	TGTGCCAGCAGCCAATCGTACGAGCAGTACTTC
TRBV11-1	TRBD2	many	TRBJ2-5	CASSLKLLTSGSSGETQYF	TGTGCCAGCAGCTTAAAACTTCTGACTAGCGGGAGTTCCGGCGAGACCCAGTACTTC
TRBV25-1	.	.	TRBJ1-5	CASSATGWNQPQHF	TGTGCCAGCAGTGCCACAGGGTGGAATCAGCCCCAGCATTTT
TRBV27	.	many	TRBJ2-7	CASSFRWDRGSLEQYF	TGTGCCAGCAGTTTTAGGTGGGACCGGGGAAGTCTCGAGCAGTACTTC
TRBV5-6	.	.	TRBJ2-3	CAMGAELTDTQYF	TGTGCCATGGGCGCGGAGCTCACAGATACGCAGTATTTT
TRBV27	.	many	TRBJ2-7	CASRRTRYEQYF	TGTGCCAGCAGAAGGACTCGCTACGAGCAGTACTTC
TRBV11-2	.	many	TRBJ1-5	CASSLERRLAGNQPQHF	TGTGCCAGCAGCTTAGAAAGGAGACTAGCGGGAAATCAGCCCCAGCATTTT
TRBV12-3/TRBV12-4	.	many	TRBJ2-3	CASSLFGGATDTQYF	TGTGCCAGCAGTTTGTTCGGGGGCGCGACGGATACGCAGTATTTT
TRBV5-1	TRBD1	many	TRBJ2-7	CASSGGGTGYEQYF	TGCGCCAGCAGTGGGGGTGGGACAGGGTACGAGCAGTACTTC
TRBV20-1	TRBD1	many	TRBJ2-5	CSAKTGFQETQYF	TGCAGTGCTAAGACAGGGTTCCAAGAGACCCAGTACTTC
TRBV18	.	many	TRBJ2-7	CASSPQEGYEQYF	TGTGCCAGCTCACCACAGGAGGGGTACGAGCAGTACTTC
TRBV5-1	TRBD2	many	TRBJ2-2	CASSEGLAGLATGELFF	TGCGCCAGCAGCGAGGGACTAGCAGGGTTAGCCACCGGGGAGCTGTTTTTT
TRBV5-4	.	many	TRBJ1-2	CASSTPPGADYGYTF	TGTGCCAGCAGCACCCCCCCGGGGGCAGACTATGGCTACACCTTC
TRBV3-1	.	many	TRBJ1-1	CASRLTANTEAFF	TGTGCCAGCAGACTGACAGCGAACACTGAAGCTTTCTTT
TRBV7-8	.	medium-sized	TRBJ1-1	CASSLAPNTEAFF	TGTGCCAGCAGCTTAGCGCCGAACACTGAAGCTTTCTTT
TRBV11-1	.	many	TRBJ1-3	CASSDRSSGNTIYF	TGTGCCAGCAGCGACAGGAGCTCTGGAAACACCATATATTTT
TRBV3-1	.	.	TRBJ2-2	CASSKQGPFTGELFF	TGTGCCAGCAGCAAGCAGGGGCCCTTCACCGGGGAGCTGTTTTTT
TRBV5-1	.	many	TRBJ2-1	CATQRGAGVAEYNEQFF	TGCGCCACCCAGAGGGGGGCTGGGGTAGCGGAATACAATGAGCAGTTCTTC
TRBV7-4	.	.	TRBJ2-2	CASTKQVGGTGELFF	TGTGCCAGCACCAAGCAGGTTGGTGGCACCGGGGAGCTGTTCTTT
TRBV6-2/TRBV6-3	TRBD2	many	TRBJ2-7	CASSYSRLSTEAGKAAYEQYF	TGTGCCAGCAGTTACTCGAGGTTGAGTACCGAAGCGGGAAAGGCAGCCTACGAGCAGTACTTC
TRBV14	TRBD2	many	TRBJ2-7	CASSQLGLAGEKQYF	TGTGCCAGCAGCCAATTGGGACTAGCGGGAGAAAAGCAGTACTTC
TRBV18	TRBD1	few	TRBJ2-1	CASSGFRQGDEQFF	TGTGCCAGCTCAGGGTTCCGACAGGGGGATGAGCAGTTCTTC
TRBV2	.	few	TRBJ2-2	CASKARHPNTGELFF	TGTGCCAGCAAAGCGAGACACCCGAACACCGGGGAGCTGTTTTTT
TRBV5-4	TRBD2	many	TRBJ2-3	CASSTRLAGSSTDTQYF	TGTGCCAGCAGCACCCGACTAGCGGGATCTAGCACAGATACGCAGTATTTT
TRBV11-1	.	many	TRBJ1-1	CASSPTLLTGRLVYTEAFF	TGTGCCAGCAGCCCAACTCTCTTGACAGGACGACTCGTATACACTGAAGCTTTCTTT
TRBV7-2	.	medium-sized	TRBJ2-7	CASSLAPGQIYSYEQYF	TGTGCCAGCAGCTTAGCGCCGGGGCAGATTTACTCCTACGAGCAGTACTTC
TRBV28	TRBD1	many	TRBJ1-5	CASSLGGTGGHQPQHF	TGTGCCAGCAGTTTGGGTGGGACAGGGGGCCATCAGCCCCAGCATTTT
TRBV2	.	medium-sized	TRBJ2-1	CASSEYNEQFF	TGTGCCAGCAGTGAATACAATGAGCAGTTCTTC
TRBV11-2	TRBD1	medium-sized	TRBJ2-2	CASSLDSGGSGELFF	TGTGCCAGCAGCTTAGATTCAGGGGGCTCCGGGGAGCTGTTTTTT
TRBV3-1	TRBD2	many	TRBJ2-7	CASSQVSGRTYEQYF	TGTGCCAGCAGCCAAGTCAGCGGGAGGACCTACGAGCAGTACTTC
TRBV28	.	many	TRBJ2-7	CASTSDSSYEQYF	TGTGCCAGCACCTCGGACAGCTCCTACGAGCAGTACTTC
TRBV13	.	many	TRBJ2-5	CASSLGLASRRETQYF	TGTGCCAGCAGCTTAGGTCTAGCATCCAGGCGGGAGACCCAGTACTTC
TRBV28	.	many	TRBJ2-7	CASSLGGWGSTPYEQYF	TGTGCCAGCAGTTTAGGGGGCTGGGGGTCTACCCCCTACGAGCAGTACTTC
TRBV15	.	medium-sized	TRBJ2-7	CATSRGGYEQYF	TGTGCCACCAGCAGAGGGGGCTACGAGCAGTACTTC
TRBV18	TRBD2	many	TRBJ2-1	CASSPGLALKNEQFF	TGTGCCAGCTCACCCGGACTAGCTCTAAAGAATGAGCAGTTCTTC
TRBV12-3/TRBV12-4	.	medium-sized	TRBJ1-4	CASSLLGTWVGEKLFF	TGTGCCAGCAGTCTCTTGGGGACGTGGGTTGGCGAAAAACTGTTTTTT
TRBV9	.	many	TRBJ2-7	CASSPRGRAESYEQYF	TGTGCCAGCAGCCCTCGCGGACGAGCAGAATCCTACGAGCAGTACTTC
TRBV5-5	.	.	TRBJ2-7	CAMSPGSTPYEQYF	TGTGCCATGAGCCCCGGGTCAACCCCCTACGAGCAGTACTTC
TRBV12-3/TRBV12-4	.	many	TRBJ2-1	CASSLLRVHEQFF	TGTGCCAGCAGTTTACTAAGGGTCCATGAGCAGTTCTTC
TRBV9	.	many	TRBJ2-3	CASSVGSGGLLKQDTQYF	TGTGCCAGCAGCGTGGGGTCGGGCGGACTCCTAAAACAAGATACGCAGTATTTT
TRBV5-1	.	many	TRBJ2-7	CASSLLASSYEQYF	TGCGCCAGCAGCCTGCTAGCGAGTAGCTACGAGCAGTACTTC
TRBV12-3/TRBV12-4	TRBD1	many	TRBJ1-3	CASSLDRGTIYF	TGTGCCAGCAGTTTAGACAGGGGAACCATATATTTT
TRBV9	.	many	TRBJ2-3	CASSVPVGGTDTQYF	TGTGCCAGCAGCGTACCGGTTGGGGGCACAGATACGCAGTATTTT